A selection of T cell receptor beta chains follows, all from one sample in a study of T cell responses to AZD1222 COVID-19 vaccine. Assay used: immunoSEQ multiplex PCR; TCRdb lists only in-frame clones, some missing. The sample holds some 120,000 clones, 80% to 90% seen once. Sequences were derived from peripheral blood, sampled on day 0 of AZD1222 vaccination. These receptors were taken from an adult in good health. The CDR3 runs from the conserved cysteine through the conserved F or W. The order of the fields is J gene, clone size, D gene, V gene, CDR3 protein, CDR3 DNA. The D gene is left open where the match is weak. Expanded clones get a size class; other rows say once, few or many, or leave the size out.

j_call: TRBJ2-7
clone_size: few
d_call: .
v_call: TRBV7-9
cdr3_aa: CASSLGRTYEQYF
cdr3_nt: TGTGCCAGCAGCTTAGGCAGGACCTACGAGCAGTACTTC

j_call: TRBJ1-2
clone_size: .
d_call: .
v_call: TRBV25-1
cdr3_aa: CASSYTGRYGYTF
cdr3_nt: TGTGCCAGCAGTTATACCGGACGGTATGGCTACACCTTC

j_call: TRBJ2-1
clone_size: .
d_call: TRBD2
v_call: TRBV11-2
cdr3_aa: CASSLDLASGSYNEQFF
cdr3_nt: TGTGCCAGCAGCTTAGATCTAGCGAGCGGGAGCTACAATGAGCAGTTCTTC

j_call: TRBJ2-1
clone_size: .
d_call: TRBD2
v_call: TRBV18
cdr3_aa: CASSPPGLGTSEQFF
cdr3_nt: TGTGCCAGCTCACCACCGGGACTAGGGACCAGTGAGCAGTTCTTC

j_call: TRBJ2-2
clone_size: .
d_call: .
v_call: TRBV12-3/TRBV12-4
cdr3_aa: CASSSGEVGELFF
cdr3_nt: TGTGCCAGCAGTTCAGGAGAGGTCGGGGAGCTGTTTTTT

j_call: TRBJ1-3
clone_size: .
d_call: .
v_call: TRBV5-1
cdr3_aa: CASSSTGNGNTIYF
cdr3_nt: TGCGCCAGCAGCTCCACAGGGAACGGAAACACCATATATTTT

j_call: TRBJ2-1
clone_size: .
d_call: TRBD2
v_call: TRBV6-2/TRBV6-3
cdr3_aa: CASSYQTSGRPEQFF
cdr3_nt: TGTGCCAGCAGTTATCAGACTAGCGGGAGGCCGGAGCAGTTCTTC

j_call: TRBJ2-2
clone_size: .
d_call: .
v_call: TRBV11-3
cdr3_aa: CASSLEDRNTGELFF
cdr3_nt: TGTGCCAGCAGCTTAGAGGACAGGAACACCGGGGAGCTGTTTTTT

j_call: TRBJ2-1
clone_size: .
d_call: .
v_call: TRBV21-1
cdr3_aa: CASSKAGPNEQFF
cdr3_nt: TGTGCCAGCAGCAAAGCAGGGCCGAATGAGCAGTTCTTC

j_call: TRBJ1-1
clone_size: .
d_call: .
v_call: TRBV5-1
cdr3_aa: CASSLQDVNTEAFF
cdr3_nt: TGCGCCAGCAGCTTGCAGGATGTGAACACTGAAGCTTTCTTT

j_call: TRBJ2-7
clone_size: .
d_call: .
v_call: TRBV6-5
cdr3_aa: CASRGFIVPYEQYF
cdr3_nt: TGTGCCAGCAGGGGGTTTATCGTTCCCTACGAGCAGTACTTC

j_call: TRBJ1-2
clone_size: once
d_call: .
v_call: TRBV19
cdr3_aa: CASRPFGADTYGYTF
cdr3_nt: TGTGCCAGTAGACCCTTTGGGGCCGACACTTATGGCTACACCTTC

j_call: TRBJ1-5
clone_size: .
d_call: .
v_call: TRBV5-1
cdr3_aa: CASSLGLGGDQPQHF
cdr3_nt: TGCGCCAGCAGCTTAGGACTTGGAGGAGATCAGCCCCAGCATTTT

j_call: TRBJ1-2
clone_size: few
d_call: TRBD1
v_call: TRBV7-2
cdr3_aa: CASRGGRDYGYTF
cdr3_nt: TGTGCCAGCAGAGGGGGCCGCGACTATGGCTACACCTTC

j_call: TRBJ1-1
clone_size: .
d_call: .
v_call: TRBV30
cdr3_aa: CSYGTLEAFF
cdr3_nt: TGTTCCTACGGTACGCTGGAAGCTTTCTTT

j_call: TRBJ1-4
clone_size: .
d_call: .
v_call: TRBV15
cdr3_aa: CATSRGGRESEKLFF
cdr3_nt: TGTGCCACCAGCAGAGGGGGCAGGGAAAGTGAAAAACTGTTTTTT

j_call: TRBJ2-3
clone_size: .
d_call: TRBD1
v_call: TRBV7-2
cdr3_aa: CASSFSWTGDLFTDTQYF
cdr3_nt: TGTGCCAGCAGCTTCTCCTGGACAGGGGACCTCTTCACAGATACGCAGTATTTT

j_call: TRBJ1-2
clone_size: .
d_call: TRBD1
v_call: TRBV6-1
cdr3_aa: CASSENRQGVGGYTF
cdr3_nt: TGTGCCAGCAGTGAAAACCGACAGGGGGTAGGTGGCTACACCTTC

j_call: TRBJ2-1
clone_size: once
d_call: .
v_call: TRBV12-3/TRBV12-4
cdr3_aa: CASSSPRGEQFF
cdr3_nt: TGTGCCAGCAGCTCCCCCAGGGGCGAGCAGTTCTTC

j_call: TRBJ2-3
clone_size: few
d_call: TRBD2
v_call: TRBV11-2
cdr3_aa: CASSLLAGGTDTQYF
cdr3_nt: TGTGCCAGCAGCTTACTAGCGGGGGGCACAGATACGCAGTATTTT

j_call: TRBJ1-2
clone_size: .
d_call: TRBD1
v_call: TRBV12-3/TRBV12-4
cdr3_aa: CASGTGYGYTF
cdr3_nt: TGTGCCAGCGGGACAGGTTATGGCTACACCTTC

j_call: TRBJ2-7
clone_size: .
d_call: .
v_call: TRBV5-4
cdr3_aa: CASTLGGDYEQYF
cdr3_nt: TGTGCCAGCACCCTGGGCGGGGATTACGAGCAGTACTTC

j_call: TRBJ1-4
clone_size: few
d_call: .
v_call: TRBV7-2
cdr3_aa: CASSLTGREKLFF
cdr3_nt: TGTGCCAGCAGCTTGACAGGCAGGGAAAAACTGTTTTTT

j_call: TRBJ1-5
clone_size: once
d_call: .
v_call: TRBV30
cdr3_aa: CAWSTGLRGNQPQHF
cdr3_nt: TGTGCCTGGAGTACCGGGTTGAGGGGAAATCAGCCCCAGCATTTT

j_call: TRBJ1-2
clone_size: once
d_call: TRBD1
v_call: TRBV5-1
cdr3_aa: CASSPPGQGKGYTF
cdr3_nt: TGCGCCAGCAGCCCACCGGGACAGGGGAAAGGCTACACCTTC

j_call: TRBJ1-3
clone_size: .
d_call: .
v_call: TRBV10-3
cdr3_aa: CAHRDQAGNTIYF
cdr3_nt: TGTGCCCACCGGGACCAGGCGGGAAACACCATATATTTT

j_call: TRBJ1-6
clone_size: .
d_call: .
v_call: TRBV6-2/TRBV6-3
cdr3_aa: CASSPGGTGNSPLHF
cdr3_nt: TGTGCCAGCAGTCCCGGGGGAACAGGAAATTCACCCCTCCACTTT

j_call: TRBJ1-5
clone_size: once
d_call: TRBD1
v_call: TRBV6-5
cdr3_aa: CASREGQEIQPQHF
cdr3_nt: TGTGCCAGCAGAGAGGGACAGGAGATTCAGCCCCAGCATTTT

j_call: TRBJ2-5
clone_size: .
d_call: TRBD2
v_call: TRBV14
cdr3_aa: CASSLSSGRARETQYF
cdr3_nt: TGTGCCAGCAGCCTATCTAGCGGGAGGGCCAGGGAGACCCAGTACTTC

j_call: TRBJ2-1
clone_size: .
d_call: TRBD2
v_call: TRBV29-1
cdr3_aa: CSVAGGPTGTGQFF
cdr3_nt: TGCAGCGTTGCGGGAGGGCCCACGGGTACGGGACAGTTCTTC

j_call: TRBJ1-1
clone_size: .
d_call: .
v_call: TRBV24-1
cdr3_aa: CATRGGDPPNTEAFF
cdr3_nt: TGTGCCACCAGGGGGGGGGACCCCCCTAACACTGAAGCTTTCTTT

j_call: TRBJ1-6
clone_size: .
d_call: .
v_call: TRBV28
cdr3_aa: CASRKPGAGNSPLHF
cdr3_nt: TGTGCCAGCAGAAAACCCGGGGCAGGGAATTCACCCCTCCACTTT

j_call: TRBJ1-4
clone_size: .
d_call: .
v_call: TRBV14
cdr3_aa: CASSRPTEKLFF
cdr3_nt: TGTGCCAGCAGCCGCCCGACAGAAAAACTGTTTTTT

j_call: TRBJ1-2
clone_size: .
d_call: .
v_call: TRBV6-5
cdr3_aa: CASRQGLGGYTF
cdr3_nt: TGTGCCAGCAGACAAGGACTGGGGGGCTACACCTTC

j_call: TRBJ2-7
clone_size: .
d_call: .
v_call: TRBV6-2/TRBV6-3
cdr3_aa: CASSYSRSYEQYF
cdr3_nt: TGTGCCAGCAGTTATAGCCGCTCCTACGAGCAGTACTTC

j_call: TRBJ1-5
clone_size: .
d_call: TRBD1
v_call: TRBV10-1
cdr3_aa: CASSDTRQGNNQPQHF
cdr3_nt: TGCGCCAGCAGTGACACCAGACAGGGAAACAATCAGCCCCAGCATTTT

j_call: TRBJ1-2
clone_size: many
d_call: .
v_call: TRBV6-2/TRBV6-3
cdr3_aa: CASSYRDNYGYTF
cdr3_nt: TGTGCCAGCAGTTACAGGGATAACTATGGCTACACCTTC

j_call: TRBJ2-5
clone_size: .
d_call: .
v_call: TRBV28
cdr3_aa: CASSFGQQETQYF
cdr3_nt: TGTGCCAGCAGCTTCGGTCAACAAGAGACCCAGTACTTC

j_call: TRBJ1-1
clone_size: .
d_call: .
v_call: TRBV4-1
cdr3_aa: CASSQPGRGGTEAFF
cdr3_nt: TGCGCCAGCAGCCAACCGGGCCGCGGAGGAACTGAAGCTTTCTTT

j_call: TRBJ2-1
clone_size: .
d_call: TRBD2
v_call: TRBV28
cdr3_aa: CASSLYGALAGPPGRRFF
cdr3_nt: TGTGCCAGCAGTTTATACGGGGCTCTAGCGGGCCCGCCAGGTCGTCGGTTCTTC

j_call: TRBJ2-2
clone_size: .
d_call: .
v_call: TRBV20-1
cdr3_aa: CSASNRGTGELFF
cdr3_nt: TGCAGTGCTAGTAATCGGGGCACCGGGGAGCTGTTTTTT

j_call: TRBJ2-5
clone_size: .
d_call: TRBD1
v_call: TRBV4-1
cdr3_aa: CASSQLDRGRETQYF
cdr3_nt: TGCGCCAGCAGCCAACTGGACAGGGGGAGGGAGACCCAGTACTTC

j_call: TRBJ1-1
clone_size: once
d_call: .
v_call: TRBV18
cdr3_aa: CASSTGALSAGTEAFF
cdr3_nt: TGTGCCAGCTCGACCGGGGCCCTTTCTGCAGGGACTGAAGCTTTCTTT

j_call: TRBJ2-5
clone_size: .
d_call: .
v_call: TRBV11-1
cdr3_aa: CASTLGGGRQETQYF
cdr3_nt: TGTGCCAGCACCCTAGGGGGTGGGAGACAAGAGACCCAGTACTTC

j_call: TRBJ1-6
clone_size: .
d_call: TRBD1
v_call: TRBV28
cdr3_aa: CASSDRAGENSPLHF
cdr3_nt: TGTGCCAGCAGCGACAGGGCGGGGGAGAATTCACCCCTCCACTTT

j_call: TRBJ2-3
clone_size: .
d_call: .
v_call: TRBV19
cdr3_aa: CASSIGDTQYF
cdr3_nt: TGTGCCAGTAGTATAGGAGATACGCAGTATTTT

j_call: TRBJ1-2
clone_size: .
d_call: .
v_call: TRBV6-7
cdr3_aa: CARNQGYGYTF
cdr3_nt: TGTGCCAGAAATCAGGGGTACGGCTACACCTTC

j_call: TRBJ2-5
clone_size: .
d_call: .
v_call: TRBV10-3
cdr3_aa: CAISARGEGVGETQYF
cdr3_nt: TGTGCCATCAGTGCCCGGGGGGAGGGGGTTGGAGAGACCCAGTACTTC

j_call: TRBJ2-7
clone_size: .
d_call: TRBD1
v_call: TRBV14
cdr3_aa: CARGQGRGGGYF
cdr3_nt: TGTGCCAGAGGACAGGGAAGGGGTGGTGGGTACTTC

j_call: TRBJ2-1
clone_size: .
d_call: .
v_call: TRBV28
cdr3_aa: CASTSYGVTSEQFF
cdr3_nt: TGTGCCAGCACCTCATACGGGGTAACTAGTGAGCAGTTCTTC